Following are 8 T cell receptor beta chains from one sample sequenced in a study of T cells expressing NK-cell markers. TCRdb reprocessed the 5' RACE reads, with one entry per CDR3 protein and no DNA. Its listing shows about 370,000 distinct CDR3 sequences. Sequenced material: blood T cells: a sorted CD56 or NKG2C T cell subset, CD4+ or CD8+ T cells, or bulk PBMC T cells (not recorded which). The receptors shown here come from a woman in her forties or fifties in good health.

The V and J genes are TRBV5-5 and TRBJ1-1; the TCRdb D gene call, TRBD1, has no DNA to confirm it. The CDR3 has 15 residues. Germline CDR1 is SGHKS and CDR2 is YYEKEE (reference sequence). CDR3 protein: CASSFGTLGMNEAFF. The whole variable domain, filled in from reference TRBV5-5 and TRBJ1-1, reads DAGVTQSPTHLIKTRGQQVTLRCSPISGHKSVSWYQQVLGQGPQFIFQYYEKEERGRGNFPDRFSARQFPNYSSELNVNALLLGDSALYLCASSFGTLGMNEAFFGQGTRLTVV.

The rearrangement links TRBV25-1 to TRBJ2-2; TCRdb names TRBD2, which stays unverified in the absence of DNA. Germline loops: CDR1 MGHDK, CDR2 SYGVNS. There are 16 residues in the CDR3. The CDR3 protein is CASSETSGRRTGELFF.

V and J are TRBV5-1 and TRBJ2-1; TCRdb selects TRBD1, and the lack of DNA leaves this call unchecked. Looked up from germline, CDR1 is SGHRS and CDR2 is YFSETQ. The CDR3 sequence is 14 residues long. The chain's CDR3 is CASSLIPGIDEQFF.

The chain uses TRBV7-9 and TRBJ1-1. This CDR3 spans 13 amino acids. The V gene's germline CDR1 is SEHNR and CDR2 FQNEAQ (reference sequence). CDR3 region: CASSLSSGTEAFF.

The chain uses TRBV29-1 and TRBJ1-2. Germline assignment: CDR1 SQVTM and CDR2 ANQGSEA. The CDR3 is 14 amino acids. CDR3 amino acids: CSVRAADSDYGYTF. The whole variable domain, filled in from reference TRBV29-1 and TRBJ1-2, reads SAVISQKPSRDICQRGTSLTIQCQVDSQVTMMFWYRQQPGQSLTLIATANQGSEATYESGFVIDKFPISRPNLTFSTLTVSNMSPEDSSIYLCSVRAADSDYGYTFGSGTRLTVV.

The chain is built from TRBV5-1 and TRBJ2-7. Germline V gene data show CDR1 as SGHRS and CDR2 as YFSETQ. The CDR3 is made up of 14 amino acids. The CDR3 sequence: CASSSPDRTYEQYF.

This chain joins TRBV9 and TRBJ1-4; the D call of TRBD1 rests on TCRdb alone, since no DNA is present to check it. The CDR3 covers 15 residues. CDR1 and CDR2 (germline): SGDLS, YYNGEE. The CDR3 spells CASSVTGQGREKLFF.

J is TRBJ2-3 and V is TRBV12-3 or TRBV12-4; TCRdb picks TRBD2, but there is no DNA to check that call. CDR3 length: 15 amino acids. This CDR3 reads CASRPAYQAGDTQYF.